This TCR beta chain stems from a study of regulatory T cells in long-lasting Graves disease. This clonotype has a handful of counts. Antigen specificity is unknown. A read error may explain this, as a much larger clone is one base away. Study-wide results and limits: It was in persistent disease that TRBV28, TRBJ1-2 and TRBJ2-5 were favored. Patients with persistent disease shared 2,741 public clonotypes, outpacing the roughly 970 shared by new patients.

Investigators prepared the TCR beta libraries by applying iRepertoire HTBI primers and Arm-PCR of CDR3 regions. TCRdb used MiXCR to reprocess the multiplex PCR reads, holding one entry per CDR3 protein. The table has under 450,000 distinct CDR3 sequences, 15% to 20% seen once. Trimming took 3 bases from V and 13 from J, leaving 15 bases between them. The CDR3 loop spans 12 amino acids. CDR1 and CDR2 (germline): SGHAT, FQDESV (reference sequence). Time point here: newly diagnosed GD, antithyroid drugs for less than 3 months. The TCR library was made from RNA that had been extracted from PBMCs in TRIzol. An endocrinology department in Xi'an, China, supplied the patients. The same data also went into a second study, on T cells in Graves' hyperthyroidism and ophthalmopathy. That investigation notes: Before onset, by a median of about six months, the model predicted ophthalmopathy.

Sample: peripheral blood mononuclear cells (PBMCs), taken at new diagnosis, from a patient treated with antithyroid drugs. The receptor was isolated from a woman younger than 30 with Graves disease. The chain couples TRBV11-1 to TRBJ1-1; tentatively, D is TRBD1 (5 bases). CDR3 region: CASSFTRRGGFF. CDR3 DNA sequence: TGTGCCAGCAGCTTCACCCGGAGGGGAGGTTTCTTT.